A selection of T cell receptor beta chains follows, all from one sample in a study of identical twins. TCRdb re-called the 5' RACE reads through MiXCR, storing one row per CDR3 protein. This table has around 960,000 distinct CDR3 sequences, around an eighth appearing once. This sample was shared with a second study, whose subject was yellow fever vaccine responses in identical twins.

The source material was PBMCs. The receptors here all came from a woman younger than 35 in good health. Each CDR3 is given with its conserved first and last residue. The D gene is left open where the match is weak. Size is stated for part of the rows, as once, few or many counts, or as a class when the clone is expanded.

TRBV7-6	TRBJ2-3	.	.	CASSLAWDLSTDTQYF	TGTGCCAGCAGCTTAGCGTGGGACCTTAGCACAGATACGCAGTATTTT
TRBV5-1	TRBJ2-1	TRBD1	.	CASSPGTGVEQFF	TGCGCCAGCAGCCCCGGGACAGGGGTTGAGCAGTTCTTC
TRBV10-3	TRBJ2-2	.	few	CAISEVGPSAENTGELFF	TGTGCCATCAGTGAGGTGGGGCCGAGCGCTGAGAACACCGGGGAGCTGTTTTTT
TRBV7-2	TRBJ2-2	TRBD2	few	CASSDPSGSVGTGELFF	TGTGCCAGCAGCGACCCTAGCGGGAGCGTTGGCACCGGGGAGCTGTTTTTT
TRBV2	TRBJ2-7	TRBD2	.	CASRVGGVTRLYEQYF	TGTGCCAGCCGTGTGGGAGGGGTTACAAGACTCTACGAGCAGTACTTC
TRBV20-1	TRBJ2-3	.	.	CSARSPWGEGTQYF	TGCAGTGCTAGATCCCCCTGGGGCGAAGGTACGCAGTATTTT
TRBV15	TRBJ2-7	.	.	CATSRDGRAYSYEQYF	TGTGCCACCAGCAGAGATGGCAGGGCCTACTCCTACGAGCAGTACTTC
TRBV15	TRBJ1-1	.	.	CATSRDGLNTEAFF	TGTGCCACCAGCAGAGATGGACTGAACACTGAAGCTTTCTTT
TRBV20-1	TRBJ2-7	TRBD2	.	CSARRPTSGGLDEQYF	TGCAGTGCTAGGAGGCCGACTAGCGGGGGACTGGACGAGCAGTACTTC
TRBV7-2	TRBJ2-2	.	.	CASSYNSRGPNTGELFF	TGTGCCAGCAGCTACAATTCCCGGGGGCCGAACACCGGGGAGCTGTTTTTT
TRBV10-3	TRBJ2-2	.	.	CAISESGELFF	TGTGCCATCAGTGAGAGCGGGGAGCTGTTTTTT
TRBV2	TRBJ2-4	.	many	CASTPLRREAFKNIQYF	TGTGCCAGCACTCCGTTGAGAAGGGAGGCTTTCAAAAACATTCAGTACTTC
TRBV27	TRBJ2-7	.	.	CASSLSALVVYEQYF	TGTGCCAGCAGTTTATCGGCCCTAGTAGTCTACGAGCAGTACTTC
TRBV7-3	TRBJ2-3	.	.	CASSTGLSWTDTQYF	TGTGCCAGCAGCACCGGACTATCGTGGACAGATACGCAGTATTTT
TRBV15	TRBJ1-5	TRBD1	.	CATSRDLGGGGSNQPQHF	TGTGCCACCAGCAGAGATCTAGGGGGCGGCGGTAGCAATCAGCCCCAGCATTTT
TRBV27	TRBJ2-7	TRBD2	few	CASGRLAQPYEQYF	TGTGCCAGCGGACGACTAGCGCAGCCCTACGAGCAGTACTTC
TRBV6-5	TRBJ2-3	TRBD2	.	CASSYSRGLAATDTQYF	TGTGCCAGCAGTTACTCGAGGGGTCTAGCGGCCACAGATACGCAGTATTTT
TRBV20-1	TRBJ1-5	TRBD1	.	CSASGTASQPQHF	TGCAGTGCTTCCGGGACAGCTAGTCAGCCCCAGCATTTT
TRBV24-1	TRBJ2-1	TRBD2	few	CATSDPGRNNEQFF	TGTGCCACCAGTGACCCCGGGAGGAACAATGAGCAGTTCTTC
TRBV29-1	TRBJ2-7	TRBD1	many	CSVTDRGYEQYF	TGCAGCGTTACCGACAGGGGCTACGAGCAGTACTTC
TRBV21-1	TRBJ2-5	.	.	CASGHSRGGTQYF	TGTGCCAGCGGCCACTCTCGCGGGGGGACCCAGTACTTC
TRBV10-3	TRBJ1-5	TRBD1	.	CASGTGEHSNQPQHF	TGTGCCTCCGGGACAGGGGAACATAGCAATCAGCCCCAGCATTTT
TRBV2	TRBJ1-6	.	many	CASSRFEAPLHF	TGTGCCAGCAGCCGCTTTGAAGCACCCCTCCACTTT
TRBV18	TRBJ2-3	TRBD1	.	CASSPPTGEGKDTQYF	TGTGCCAGCTCACCACCGACAGGGGAAGGGAAAGATACGCAGTATTTT
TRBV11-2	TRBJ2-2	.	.	CTSSTSNTGELFF	TGTACCAGCAGCACCTCGAACACCGGGGAGCTGTTTTTT
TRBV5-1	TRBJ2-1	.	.	CASSRVTGKVGNEQFF	TGCGCCAGCAGCAGAGTTACAGGGAAGGTCGGGAATGAGCAGTTCTTC
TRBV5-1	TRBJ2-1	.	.	CASSVTSGVSYNEQFF	TGCGCCAGTTCAGTCACAAGCGGAGTCTCCTACAATGAGCAGTTCTTC
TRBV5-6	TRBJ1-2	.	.	CASSLAPGGSYGYTF	TGTGCCAGCAGCTTGGCGCCGGGCGGATCCTATGGCTACACCTTC
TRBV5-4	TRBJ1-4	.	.	CASSSAGANEKLFF	TGTGCCAGCAGCTCCGCGGGAGCAAATGAAAAACTGTTTTTT
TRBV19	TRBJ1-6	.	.	CATSRTDSSPLHF	TGTGCCACCAGCCGGACCGACTCGTCACCCCTCCACTTT
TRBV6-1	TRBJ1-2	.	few	CASSHPLSDTANYGYTF	TGTGCCAGCAGCCACCCGCTGTCGGACACCGCTAACTATGGCTACACCTTC
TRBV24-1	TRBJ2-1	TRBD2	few	CATSGTSGSAVYNEQFF	TGTGCCACCAGTGGGACTAGCGGGAGCGCTGTGTACAATGAGCAGTTCTTC
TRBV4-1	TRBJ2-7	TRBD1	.	CASSQEGPGQGFYEQYF	TGCGCCAGCAGCCAAGAAGGGCCGGGACAGGGGTTTTACGAGCAGTACTTC
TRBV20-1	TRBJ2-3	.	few	CSARGSGAGTDTQYF	TGCAGTGCTAGAGGTTCGGGGGCGGGAACAGATACGCAGTATTTT
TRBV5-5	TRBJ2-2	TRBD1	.	CASSGQGADTGELFF	TGTGCCAGCAGCGGACAGGGGGCGGACACCGGGGAGCTGTTTTTT
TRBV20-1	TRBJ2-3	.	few	CSASDSTDTQYF	TGCAGTGCCTCCGACTCGACAGATACGCAGTATTTT
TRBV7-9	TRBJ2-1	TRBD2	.	CASSLEGAGEYNEQFF	TGTGCCAGCAGCTTAGAGGGAGCGGGAGAGTACAATGAGCAGTTCTTC
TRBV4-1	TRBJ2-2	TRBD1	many	CASSQDLARGLTGELFF	TGCGCCAGCAGCCAAGATCTGGCCAGGGGGCTCACCGGGGAGCTGTTTTTT
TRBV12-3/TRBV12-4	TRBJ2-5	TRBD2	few	CASSLVALAGLSETQYF	TGTGCCAGCAGTTTAGTGGCACTAGCGGGATTGAGTGAGACCCAGTACTTC
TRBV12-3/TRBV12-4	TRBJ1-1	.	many	CASALTKGPYGEAFF	TGTGCCAGCGCCCTGACAAAGGGGCCATATGGTGAAGCTTTCTTT
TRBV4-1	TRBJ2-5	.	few	CASSPYRQPGETQYF	TGCGCCAGCAGCCCCTACCGACAGCCCGGGGAGACCCAGTACTTC
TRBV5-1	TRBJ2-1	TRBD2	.	CASSVPLAVSYNEQFF	TGCGCCAGCAGCGTACCTCTAGCGGTCTCCTACAATGAGCAGTTCTTC
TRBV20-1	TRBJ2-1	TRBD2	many	CSAPRGLADYNEQFF	TGCAGTGCCCCACGGGGCCTAGCGGATTACAATGAGCAGTTCTTC